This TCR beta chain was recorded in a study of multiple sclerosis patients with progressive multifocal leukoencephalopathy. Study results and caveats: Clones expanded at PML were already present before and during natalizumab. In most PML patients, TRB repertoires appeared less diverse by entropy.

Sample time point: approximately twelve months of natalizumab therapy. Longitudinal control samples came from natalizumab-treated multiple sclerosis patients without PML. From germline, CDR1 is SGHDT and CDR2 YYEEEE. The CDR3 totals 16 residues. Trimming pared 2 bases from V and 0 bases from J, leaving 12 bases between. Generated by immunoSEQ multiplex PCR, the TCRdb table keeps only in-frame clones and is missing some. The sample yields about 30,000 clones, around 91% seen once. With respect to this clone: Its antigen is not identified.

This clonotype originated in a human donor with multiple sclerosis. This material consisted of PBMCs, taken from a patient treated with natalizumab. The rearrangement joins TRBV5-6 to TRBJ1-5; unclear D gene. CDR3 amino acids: CASSLAPGLSNQPQHF. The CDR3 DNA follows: TGTGCCAGCAGCTTAGCTCCAGGCCTTAGCAATCAGCCCCAGCATTTT. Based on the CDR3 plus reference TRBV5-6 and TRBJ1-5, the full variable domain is DAGVTQSPTHLIKTRGQQVTLRCSPKSGHDTVSWYQQALGQGPQFIFQYYEEEERQRGNFPDRFSGHQFPNYSSELNVNALLLGDSALYLCASSLAPGLSNQPQHFGDGTRLSIL.